The 9 T cell receptor beta chains reported below all come from one sample, sequenced in a study of CD8 T cells in Susac syndrome. Reverse transcription of about 0.45 to 1 ug RNA used random hexamers. TCRdb reanalysed the immunoSEQ multiplex PCR reads using MiXCR and keeps one entry per CDR3 protein. The sample yields about 190,000 distinct CDR3 sequences, under 97% seen once. Sequencing was done on a sample of CD4+ T cells from PBMCs. Source of these receptors: a human donor with Susac syndrome.

The V call is TRBV6-4, the J call TRBJ2-3; 11 bases map to TRBD2. V dropped 4 bases and J dropped 2; count of bases not matched to a gene: 5. The CDR3 has 16 residues. In germline, CDR1 is MRHNA, CDR2 SNTAGT. The CDR3 region has the DNA TGTGCCAGCAGTGCACTTAGCGGGGGGGCCACAGATACGCAGTATTTT. Residues: CASSALSGGATDTQYF.

This chain links TRBV20-1 with TRBJ2-5; TRBD2 agrees at 10 bases. The CDR3 is made up of 14 amino acids. Germline CDR1 is DFQATT and CDR2 is SNEGSKA (reference sequence). V gave up 1 base and J gave up 4 bases; unmatched junction bases: 3. The CDR3 nucleotides read TGCAGTGCTAGAGCACTAGCGGGGCCAGAGACCCAGTACTTC. Its translation: CSARALAGPETQYF.

The chain couples TRBV19 to TRBJ2-3; no clear D. The V end was cut by 3 bases, the J end by 7 bases, with 8 bases between. The CDR3 has 12 residues. Germline CDR1 reads LNHDA; CDR2 reads SQIVND (reference sequence). Here the CDR3 reads CASSIQENTQYF. CDR3 nucleotide sequence: TGTGCCAGTAGTATCCAGGAAAATACGCAGTATTTT.

The V call is TRBV12-3 or TRBV12-4, the J call TRBJ1-2; D is ambiguous. V lost 1 base, J lost 4 bases, and 22 bases lay in between. CDR3 length: 18 amino acids. The CDR3 region has the DNA TGTGCCAGCAGTTTAGGACCGCGACGGACGGTAGAGGGCTATGGCTACACCTTC. This gives the protein CASSLGPRRTVEGYGYTF.

The chain employs TRBV7-2 and TRBJ2-3; either TRBD1 or TRBD2 may supply D (6 bases each). The CDR3 covers 16 residues. In germline, CDR1 is SGHTA, CDR2 FQGNSA. V was cut by 0 bases and J by 0 bases, with 10 bases left in between. CDR3 protein: CASSLAGAGSTDTQYF. In DNA form, the CDR3 reads TGTGCCAGCAGCTTAGCGGGGGCGGGGAGCACAGATACGCAGTATTTT.

The CDR3 DNA reads as TGCAGTGCTAGAGGTAGCGGGGGTTACGAGCAGTACTTC. Translated, it gives CSARGSGGYEQYF. This chain links TRBV20-1 with TRBJ2-7, with 9 bases matching TRBD2. V lost 1 base and J lost 4; bases outside the gene matches: 2. Per germline, CDR1 DFQATT and CDR2 SNEGSKA (reference sequence). CDR3 length: 13 residues.

V and J are TRBV30 and TRBJ1-4; TRBD1 might be the D (6 bases). The germline V gene has CDR1 GTSNPN and CDR2 SVGIG (reference sequence). The CDR3 extends over 14 amino acids. V lost 4 bases and J lost 10, with 19 bases in between. Here the CDR3 DNA reads TGTGCCTGGAAAACAGGGAAAGGACTAGGAAAACTGTTTTTT. This encodes CAWKTGKGLGKLFF.

This rearrangement joins TRBV6-5 to TRBJ2-3; 11 nucleotides align to TRBD2. Germline lookup yields CDR1 MNHEY and CDR2 SVGAGI. V lost 7 bases and J lost 5; bases outside the gene matches: 2. The CDR3 runs to 13 residues. CDR3 DNA: TGTGCCAGCATCACTAGCGGGGGAGATACGCAGTATTTT. Its translation: CASITSGGDTQYF.

This CDR3 is CASSLSQVNTEAFF. The CDR3 DNA reads as TGCGCCAGCAGCTTGAGTCAGGTGAACACTGAAGCTTTCTTT. This chain joins TRBV5-1 and TRBJ1-1; D is uncertain. V was cut by 1 base and J by 0 bases, with 7 bases left in between. The CDR3 is 14 amino acids. CDR1 and CDR2 from the germline V gene are SGHRS and YFSETQ.